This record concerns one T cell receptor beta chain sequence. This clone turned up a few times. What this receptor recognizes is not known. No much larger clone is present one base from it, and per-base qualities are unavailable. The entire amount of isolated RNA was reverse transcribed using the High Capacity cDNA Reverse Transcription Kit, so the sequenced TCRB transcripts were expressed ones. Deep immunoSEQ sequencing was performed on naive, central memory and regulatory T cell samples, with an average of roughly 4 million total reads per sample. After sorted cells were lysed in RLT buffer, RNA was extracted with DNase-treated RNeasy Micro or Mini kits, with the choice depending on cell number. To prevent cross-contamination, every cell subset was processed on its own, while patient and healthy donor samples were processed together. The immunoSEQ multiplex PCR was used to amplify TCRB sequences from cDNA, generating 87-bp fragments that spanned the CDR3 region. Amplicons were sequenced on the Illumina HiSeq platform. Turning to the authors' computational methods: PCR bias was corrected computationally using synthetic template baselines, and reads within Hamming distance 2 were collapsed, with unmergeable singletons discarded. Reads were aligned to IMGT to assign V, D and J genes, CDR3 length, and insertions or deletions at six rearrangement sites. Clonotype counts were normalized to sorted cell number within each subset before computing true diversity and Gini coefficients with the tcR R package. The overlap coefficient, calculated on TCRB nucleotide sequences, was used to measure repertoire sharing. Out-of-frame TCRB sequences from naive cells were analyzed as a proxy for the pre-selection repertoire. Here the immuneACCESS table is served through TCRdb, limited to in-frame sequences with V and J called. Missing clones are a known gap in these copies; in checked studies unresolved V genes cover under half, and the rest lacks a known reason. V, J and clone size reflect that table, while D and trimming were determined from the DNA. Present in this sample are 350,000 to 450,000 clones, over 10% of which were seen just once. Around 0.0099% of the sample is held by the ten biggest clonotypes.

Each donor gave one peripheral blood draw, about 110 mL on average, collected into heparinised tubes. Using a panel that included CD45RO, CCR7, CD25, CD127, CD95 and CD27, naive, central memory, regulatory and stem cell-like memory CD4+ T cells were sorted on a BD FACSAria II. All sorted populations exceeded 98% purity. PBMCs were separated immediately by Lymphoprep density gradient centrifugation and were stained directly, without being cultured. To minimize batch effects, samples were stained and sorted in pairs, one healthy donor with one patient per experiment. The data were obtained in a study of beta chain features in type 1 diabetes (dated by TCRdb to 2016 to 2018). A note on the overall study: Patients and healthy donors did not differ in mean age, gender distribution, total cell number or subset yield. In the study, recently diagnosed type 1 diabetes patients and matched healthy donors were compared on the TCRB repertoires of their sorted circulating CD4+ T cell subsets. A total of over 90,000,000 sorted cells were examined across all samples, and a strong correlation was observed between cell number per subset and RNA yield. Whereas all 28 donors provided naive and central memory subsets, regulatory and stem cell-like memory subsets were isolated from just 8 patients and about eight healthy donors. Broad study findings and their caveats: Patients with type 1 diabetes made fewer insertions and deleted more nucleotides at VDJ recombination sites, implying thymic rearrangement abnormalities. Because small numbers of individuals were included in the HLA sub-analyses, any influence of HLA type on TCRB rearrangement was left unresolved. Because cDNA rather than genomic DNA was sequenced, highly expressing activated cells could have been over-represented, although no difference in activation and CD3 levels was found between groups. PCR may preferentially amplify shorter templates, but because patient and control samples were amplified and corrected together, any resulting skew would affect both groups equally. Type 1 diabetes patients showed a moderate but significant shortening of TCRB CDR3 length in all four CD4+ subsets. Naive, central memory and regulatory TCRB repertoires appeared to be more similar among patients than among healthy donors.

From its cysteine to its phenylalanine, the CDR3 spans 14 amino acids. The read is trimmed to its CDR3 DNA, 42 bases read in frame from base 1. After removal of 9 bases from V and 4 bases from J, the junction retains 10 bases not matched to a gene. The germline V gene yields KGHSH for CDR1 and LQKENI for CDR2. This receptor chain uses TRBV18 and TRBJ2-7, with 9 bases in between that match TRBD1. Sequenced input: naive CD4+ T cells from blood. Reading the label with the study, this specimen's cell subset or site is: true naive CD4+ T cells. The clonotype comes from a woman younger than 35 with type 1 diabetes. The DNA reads TGTGCCAGACATCACAGGGGGCGAACATACGAGCAGTACTTC. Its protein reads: CARHHRGRTYEQYF.